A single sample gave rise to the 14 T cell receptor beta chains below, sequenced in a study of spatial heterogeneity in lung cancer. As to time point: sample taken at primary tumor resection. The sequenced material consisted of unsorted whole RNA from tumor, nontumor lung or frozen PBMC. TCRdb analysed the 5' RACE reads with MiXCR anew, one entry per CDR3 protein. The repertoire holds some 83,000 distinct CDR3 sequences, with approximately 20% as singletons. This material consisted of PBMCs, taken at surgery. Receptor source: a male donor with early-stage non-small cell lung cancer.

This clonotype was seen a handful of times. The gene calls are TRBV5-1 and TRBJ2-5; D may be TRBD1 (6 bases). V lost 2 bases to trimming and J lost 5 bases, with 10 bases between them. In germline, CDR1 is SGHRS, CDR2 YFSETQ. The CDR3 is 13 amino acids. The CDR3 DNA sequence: TGCGCCAGCAGCTTTTTGCAGGGGGAGACCCAGTACTTC. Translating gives CASSFLQGETQYF.

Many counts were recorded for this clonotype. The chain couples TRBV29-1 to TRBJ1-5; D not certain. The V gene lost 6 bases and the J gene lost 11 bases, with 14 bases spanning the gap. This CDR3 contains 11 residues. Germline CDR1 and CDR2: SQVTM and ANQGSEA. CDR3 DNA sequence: TGCAGCGTAGTTGTGGCGTCAGCCCAGCATTTT. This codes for CSVVVASAQHF.

CDR3 in DNA: TGTGCCAGCTGGCTAGAGGTCACAGATACGCAGTATTTT. Amino acid sequence: CASWLEVTDTQYF. The V gene is TRBV6-5, the J gene TRBJ2-3; D remains unclear. Per the germline V gene, CDR1 is MNHEY and CDR2 is SVGAGI. The CDR3 has 13 residues. V lost 8 bases and J lost 2, with 11 bases in between.

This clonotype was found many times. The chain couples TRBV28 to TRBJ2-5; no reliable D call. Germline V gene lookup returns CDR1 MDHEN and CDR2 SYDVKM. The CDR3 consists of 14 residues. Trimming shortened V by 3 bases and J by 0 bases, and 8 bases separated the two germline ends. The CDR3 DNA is TGTGCCAGCAGTTTGTCACAGAACCAAGAGACCCAGTACTTC. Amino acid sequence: CASSLSQNQETQYF.

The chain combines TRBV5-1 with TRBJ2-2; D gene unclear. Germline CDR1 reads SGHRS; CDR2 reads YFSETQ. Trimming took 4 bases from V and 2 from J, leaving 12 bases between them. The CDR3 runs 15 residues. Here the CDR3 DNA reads TGCGCCAGCAGCCACGATACTTCCAACACCGGGGAGCTGTTTTTT. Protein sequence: CASSHDTSNTGELFF. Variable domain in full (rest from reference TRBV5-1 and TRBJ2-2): KAGVTQTPRYLIKTRGQQVTLSCSPISGHRSVSWYQQTPGQGLQFLFEYFSETQRNKGNFPGRFSGRQFSNSRSEMNVSTLELGDSALYLCASSHDTSNTGELFFGEGSRLTVL.

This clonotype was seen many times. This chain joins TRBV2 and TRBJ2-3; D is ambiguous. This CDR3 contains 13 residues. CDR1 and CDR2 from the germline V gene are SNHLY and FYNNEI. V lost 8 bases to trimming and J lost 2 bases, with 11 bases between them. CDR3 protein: CASSSRPTDTQYF. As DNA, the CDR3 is TGTGCCAGCTCCTCGCGGCCCACAGATACGCAGTATTTT.

CDR3 in DNA: TGTGCCAGCAGCCTCCATAATTCACCCCTCCACTTT. This sequence encodes CASSLHNSPLHF. The rearrangement links TRBV3-1 to TRBJ1-6; D uncertain. CDR1 and CDR2 from the germline V gene are LGHDT and YNNKEL (reference sequence). This CDR3 has 12 amino acids. V was clipped by 4 bases and J by 5 bases, with 3 bases between them.

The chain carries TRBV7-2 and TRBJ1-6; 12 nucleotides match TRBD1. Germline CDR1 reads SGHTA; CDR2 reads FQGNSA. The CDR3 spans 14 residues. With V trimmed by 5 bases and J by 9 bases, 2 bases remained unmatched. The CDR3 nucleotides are TGTGCCAGCAGCGCGGGACAGGGGGCTTCACCCCTCCACTTT. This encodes CASSAGQGASPLHF.

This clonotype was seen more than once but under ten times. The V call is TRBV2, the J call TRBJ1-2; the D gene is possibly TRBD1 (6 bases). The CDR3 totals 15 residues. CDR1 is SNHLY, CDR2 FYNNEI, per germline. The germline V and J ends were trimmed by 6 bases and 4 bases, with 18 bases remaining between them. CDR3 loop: CASRRGPSQGYGYTF. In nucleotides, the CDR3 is TGTGCCAGCAGGCGGGGGCCCTCCCAGGGCTATGGCTACACCTTC.

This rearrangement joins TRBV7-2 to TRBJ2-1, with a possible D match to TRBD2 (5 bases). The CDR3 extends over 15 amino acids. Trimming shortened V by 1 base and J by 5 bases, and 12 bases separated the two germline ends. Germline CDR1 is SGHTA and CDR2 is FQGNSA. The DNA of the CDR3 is TGTGCCAGCAGCTTAGATGCTCTAGCCAACAATGAGCAGTTCTTC. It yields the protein CASSLDALANNEQFF.

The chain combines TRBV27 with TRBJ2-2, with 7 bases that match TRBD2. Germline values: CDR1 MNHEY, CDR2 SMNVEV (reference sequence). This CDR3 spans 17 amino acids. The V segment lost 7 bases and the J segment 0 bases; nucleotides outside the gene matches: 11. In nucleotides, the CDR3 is TGTGCCAGCACCGGGAGGATGGCCAGGGCGAACACCGGGGAGCTGTTTTTT. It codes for CASTGRMARANTGELFF.

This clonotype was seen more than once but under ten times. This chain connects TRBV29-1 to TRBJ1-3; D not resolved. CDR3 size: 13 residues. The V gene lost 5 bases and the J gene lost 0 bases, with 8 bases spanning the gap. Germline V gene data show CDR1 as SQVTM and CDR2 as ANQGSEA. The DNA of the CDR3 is TGCAGCGTTCCCGGAGACTCTGGAAACACCATATATTTT. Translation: CSVPGDSGNTIYF.

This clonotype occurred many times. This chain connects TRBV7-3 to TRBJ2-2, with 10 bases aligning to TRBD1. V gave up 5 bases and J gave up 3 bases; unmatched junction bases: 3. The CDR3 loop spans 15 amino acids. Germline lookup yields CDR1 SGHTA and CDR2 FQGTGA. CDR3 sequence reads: CASSTGTGDTGELFF. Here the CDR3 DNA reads TGTGCCAGCAGCACCGGGACAGGGGACACCGGGGAGCTGTTTTTT.

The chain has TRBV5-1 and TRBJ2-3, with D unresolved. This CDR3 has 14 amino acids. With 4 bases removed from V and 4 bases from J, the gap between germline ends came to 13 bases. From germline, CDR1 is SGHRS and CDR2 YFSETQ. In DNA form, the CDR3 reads TGCGCCAGCAGCCTGTCCCGGGCGGCAGATACGCAGTATTTT. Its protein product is CASSLSRAADTQYF.